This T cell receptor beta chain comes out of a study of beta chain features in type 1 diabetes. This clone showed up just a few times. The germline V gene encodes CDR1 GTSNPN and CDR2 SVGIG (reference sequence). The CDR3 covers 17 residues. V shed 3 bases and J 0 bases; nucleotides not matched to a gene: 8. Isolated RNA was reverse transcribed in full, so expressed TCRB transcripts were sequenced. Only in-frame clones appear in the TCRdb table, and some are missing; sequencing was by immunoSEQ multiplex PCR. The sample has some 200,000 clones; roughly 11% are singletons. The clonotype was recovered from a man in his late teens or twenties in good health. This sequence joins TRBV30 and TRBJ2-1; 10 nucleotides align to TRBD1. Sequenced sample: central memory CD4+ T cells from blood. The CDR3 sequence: CAWSGQGVSSSYNEQFF. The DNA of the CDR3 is TGTGCCTGGAGCGGACAGGGGGTCTCCAGCTCCTACAATGAGCAGTTCTTC.